The clone carrying this T cell receptor beta chain turned up a few times. Unmatched junction bases numbered 3, after V lost 2 bases and J lost 4 bases. Germline V CDR1 and CDR2: MDHEN, SYDVKM. The CDR3 length is 14 residues. The sample belongs to a study of blood T cell repertoires in COVID-19. Study in general: Acute and convalescent COVID-19 specimens originated in the United States, Italy and Spain. T cells, B-cell-depleted T cells, or PBMCs provided the cDNA or gDNA that served as material.

Per the study methods: The authors estimated nucleated cell counts from reference gene primer amplification. Generated by immunoSEQ multiplex PCR, the TCRdb table keeps only in-frame clones and is missing some. The V and J calls and clone size were taken over from that table, and D and trimming were inferred from the DNA. The table has 75,000 to 95,000 clones, about 70% seen once. Sequenced material: peripheral blood. This clonotype originated in a woman in her fifties or sixties in a cohort sampled during active or convalescent COVID-19. The J gene is TRBJ2-3, the V gene TRBV28; TRBD1 matches at 7 bases. The CDR3: CASSLLQGADTQYF. The DNA of the CDR3 is TGTGCCAGCAGTTTACTTCAGGGGGCAGATACGCAGTATTTT. Looking up the rest from reference TRBV28 and TRBJ2-3 gives the full variable domain: DVKVTQSSRYLVKRTGEKVFLECVQDMDHENMFWYRQDPGLGLRLIYFSYDVKMKEKGDIPEGYSVSREKKERFSLILESASTNQTSMYLCASSLLQGADTQYFGPGTRLTVL.